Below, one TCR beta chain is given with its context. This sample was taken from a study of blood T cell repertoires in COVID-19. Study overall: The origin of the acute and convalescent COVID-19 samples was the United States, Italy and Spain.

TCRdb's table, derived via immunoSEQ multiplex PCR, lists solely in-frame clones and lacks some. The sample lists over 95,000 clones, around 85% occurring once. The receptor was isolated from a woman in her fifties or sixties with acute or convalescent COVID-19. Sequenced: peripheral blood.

CDR3 coding DNA: TGTGCCAGCAGCGTTTATAGCAGCATGAACACTGAAGCTTTCTTT. Translation: CASSVYSSMNTEAFF. The V and J genes are TRBV28 and TRBJ1-1; D unclear. This CDR3 is built from 15 residues. V gave up 6 bases and J gave up 0 bases, with 14 bases separating them. Germline-derived CDR1 and CDR2 are MDHEN and SYDVKM.